This is a list of T cell receptor beta chains from one sample in a study of CD8 T cells in ankylosing spondylitis. TCRdb reprocessed the 5' RACE reads with MiXCR, giving one entry per CDR3 protein. Among around 230,000 distinct CDR3 sequences, approximately 9% were seen once, and the ten largest hold approximately 6.3%. Material: blood, either unsorted or a sorted T cell fraction (not recorded which). Receptors originate from a male donor with ankylosing spondylitis or in good health (not recorded which). The CDR3 runs from the conserved cysteine through the conserved F or W. A D gene is named only where the DNA matches it firmly. Clone size is given for some rows only: seen once, a few or many times, or a class if the clone is expanded.

J,size,V,D,DNA,CDR3
TRBJ2-7,-,TRBV12-3/TRBV12-4,-,TGTGCCATCAGTTTAGGTCAAGGGTCCTACGAGCAGTACTTC,CAISLGQGSYEQYF
TRBJ2-1,many,TRBV7-9,TRBD1,TGTGCCAGCAGCTCAATGGGACAGGACTACAATGAGCAGTTCTTC,CASSSMGQDYNEQFF
TRBJ1-2,-,TRBV30,-,TGTGCCTGGACTAAGAGACAGGTCACTAACTATGGCTACACCTTC,CAWTKRQVTNYGYTF
TRBJ1-2,many,TRBV4-1,-,TGCGCCAGCAGCCAAGGACAGGCGGGTGGCTACACCTTC,CASSQGQAGGYTF
TRBJ2-1,many,TRBV20-1,TRBD2,TGCAGTGTAGCAGGGACTAGCGGGAGGCGTTACAATGAGCAGTTCTTC,CSVAGTSGRRYNEQFF
TRBJ2-1,few,TRBV7-2,-,TGTGCCAGCAGCTTAGCGTGGGCCCTCAATGAGCAGTTCTTC,CASSLAWALNEQFF
TRBJ2-3,-,TRBV7-8,TRBD2,TGTGCCAGCAGCTTAGGATTAGCGGGGTTCTACCGGATCACAGATACGCAGTATTTT,CASSLGLAGFYRITDTQYF
TRBJ1-2,many,TRBV12-3/TRBV12-4,TRBD1,TGTGCCAGCAGTAAGGGACAGGGTGACTATGGCTACACCTTC,CASSKGQGDYGYTF
TRBJ2-7,many,TRBV5-1,-,TGCGCCAGCAGCCCCAGTTTATCCTACGAGCAGTACTTC,CASSPSLSYEQYF
TRBJ1-6,many,TRBV7-2,-,TGTGCCAGCAGCTTAGATCGGGCTCCCCTCCACTTT,CASSLDRAPLHF
TRBJ2-3,many,TRBV3-1,-,TGTGCCAGCAGCCAGTCGACTAGGGTCACAGATACGCAGTATTTT,CASSQSTRVTDTQYF
TRBJ1-1,many,TRBV27,-,TGTGCCAGCAGTTTATCGGGGGCCACTGAAGCTTTCTTT,CASSLSGATEAFF
TRBJ2-5,-,TRBV5-5,TRBD1,TGTGCCAGCAGTACCGGGACAGACTTCCAAGAGACCCAGTACTTC,CASSTGTDFQETQYF
TRBJ2-5,-,TRBV4-2,-,TGTGCCAGCAGCCAAGATCCACGTACTTCAGGCAAGACCCAGTACTTC,CASSQDPRTSGKTQYF
TRBJ1-2,many,TRBV5-1,-,TGCGCCAGCAGCTTGGAAGGATGGAACTATGGCTACACCTTC,CASSLEGWNYGYTF
TRBJ1-1,-,TRBV12-3/TRBV12-4,TRBD1,TGTGCCAGCAGTCACCGGGACAGGGGTCTTAGGGACACTGAAGCTTTCTTT,CASSHRDRGLRDTEAFF
TRBJ2-5,many,TRBV7-2,-,TGTGCCAGCGCGAGAAGGGAAGAGACCCAGTACTTC,CASARREETQYF
TRBJ1-1,many,TRBV20-1,-,TGCAGTGCTAGAGGGACACCGAACACTGAAGCTTTCTTT,CSARGTPNTEAFF
TRBJ2-3,many,TRBV20-1,TRBD2,TGCAGTGCTCCTCTCGGGACTAGCAAAGGCACAGATACGCAGTATTTT,CSAPLGTSKGTDTQYF
TRBJ2-3,many,TRBV5-1,-,TGCGCCAGCAGCGAAGGGGTGGATACGCAGTATTTT,CASSEGVDTQYF
TRBJ2-3,-,TRBV5-1,TRBD1,TGCGCCAGCAGCACCGGGACAGGGAGGGCAGATACGCAGTATTTT,CASSTGTGRADTQYF
TRBJ1-2,many,TRBV11-2,-,TGTGCCAGCAGCTTCGCTGGGGGCTATGGCTACACCTTC,CASSFAGGYGYTF
TRBJ1-3,-,TRBV5-5,-,TGTGCCAGCAGCTTGGGCAGTCCTTTTAGCTCTGGAAACACCATATATTTT,CASSLGSPFSSGNTIYF
TRBJ2-2,many,TRBV25-1,TRBD2,TGTGCCACCCTTAAAGCGGGAGGGCCTAACACCGGGGAGCTGTTTTTT,CATLKAGGPNTGELFF
TRBJ2-1,few,TRBV30,-,TGTGCCTGGAGTGTGATGAGCTCCTACAATGAGCAGTTCTTC,CAWSVMSSYNEQFF
TRBJ2-7,few,TRBV10-3,-,TGTGCCATCAGGAGGGGGGGACAGGAAAACTACGAGCAGTACTTC,CAIRRGGQENYEQYF
TRBJ1-6,many,TRBV20-1,TRBD1,TGCAGTGCTAGGCGGGACAGCCCTAATTCACCCCTCCACTTT,CSARRDSPNSPLHF
TRBJ1-3,-,TRBV30,TRBD1,TGTGCCTGGGCACAGGGGCACATCTCTGGAAACACCATATATTTT,CAWAQGHISGNTIYF
TRBJ2-1,few,TRBV11-3,TRBD2,TGTGCCAGCAGCGCAAGGACTAGCGGGAGGTACAATGAGCAGTTCTTC,CASSARTSGRYNEQFF
TRBJ2-1,few,TRBV7-2,-,TGTGCCAGCAGCTTAGACTTATCGGATGAGCAGTTCTTC,CASSLDLSDEQFF
TRBJ2-1,-,TRBV2,TRBD2,TGTGCCATCTGTTTAGGGCGCCTGACTAGCGGGGGGGAAAACGGTGAGCAGTTCTTC,CAICLGRLTSGGENGEQFF
TRBJ1-2,many,TRBV7-9,-,TGTGCCAGCAGCTTCGTAGATTCTGGCTACACCTTC,CASSFVDSGYTF
TRBJ1-1,-,TRBV20-1,-,TGCAGTGCCTCCCCTACAGGGAACACTGAAGCTTTCTTT,CSASPTGNTEAFF
TRBJ1-1,many,TRBV4-1,-,TGCGCCAGCAGCCATGGGTCTGTCCGCCACACTGAAGCTTTCTTT,CASSHGSVRHTEAFF
TRBJ2-1,many,TRBV15,TRBD2,TGTGCCACCAGCAGAGATCATAGCGGGTCCTGGAATGAGCAGTTCTTC,CATSRDHSGSWNEQFF
TRBJ2-2,-,TRBV20-1,-,TGCAGTGCTAGAGGGCTAGCCGGGGGTCGGAACACCGGGGAGCTGTTTTTT,CSARGLAGGRNTGELFF
TRBJ2-5,many,TRBV4-3,-,TGCGCCAGCAGCCAAGAGTTTTCAGGGATGTACCAAGAGACCCAGTACTTC,CASSQEFSGMYQETQYF
TRBJ2-3,many,TRBV25-1,-,TGTGCCAGCGGGGGATTCATAGATACGCAGTATTTT,CASGGFIDTQYF
TRBJ1-1,many,TRBV19,-,TGTGCCAGTAGTGTTCCGGGACAAATGAACACTGAAGCTTTCTTT,CASSVPGQMNTEAFF
TRBJ1-6,many,TRBV5-8,-,TGTGCCAGCAGCTTGGTGGGCGGAAATTCACCCCTCCACTTT,CASSLVGGNSPLHF
TRBJ2-7,few,TRBV7-9,-,TGTGCCAGCAGCTTAGATTTGGGAGGCTGGTACTTC,CASSLDLGGWYF
TRBJ2-3,many,TRBV20-1,-,TGCAGTGTACCCCGAGATACGCAGTATTTT,CSVPRDTQYF
TRBJ1-2,many,TRBV5-1,-,TGCGCCAGCAGCCCCGGGACCCTCTCCGGGCTCTATGGCTACACCTTC,CASSPGTLSGLYGYTF
TRBJ2-5,-,TRBV12-3/TRBV12-4,-,TGTGCCAGCAGTCCCTCTAGTGGCGGGGCGAAAGAGACCCAGTACTTC,CASSPSSGGAKETQYF
TRBJ2-3,many,TRBV6-5,TRBD1,TGTGCCAGCAGCCAGGGGGCGGAGGAGTATTTT,CASSQGAEEYF
TRBJ1-1,-,TRBV20-1,-,TGCAGTGCTAGAATACAGCCCAGGGTTTTCTTT,CSARIQPRVFF
TRBJ1-3,many,TRBV12-3/TRBV12-4,-,TGTGCCAGCAGTTTTCGGGACTCTGGAAACACCATATATTTT,CASSFRDSGNTIYF